This T cell receptor (beta chain) was documented in a study of T-cell memory formation after mild COVID-19. About the study: Among the donors, TCR clusters were largely specific to each donor. Findings of the study overall: The main location of contracting CD4+ clones was CM and EM, and that of contracting CD8+ clones was EMRA. Detection of some responders pre-infection suggested pre-existing cross-reactive memory T cells participated.

Constant-segment primers were used for 5'RACE, and the resulting TCR alpha and TCR beta cDNA libraries carried sample barcodes and UMIs. TCRdb passed the 5' RACE reads through MiXCR, listing each CDR3 protein once. The sample has approximately 340,000 distinct CDR3 sequences; 13% are singletons. In the case of this clonotype: Its matching antigen is unknown.

The CDR3 is 13 residues long. V was clipped by 3 bases and J by 7 bases, with 7 bases between them. CDR1 MNHEY and CDR2 SVGAGI come from the germline V gene. This receptor was obtained from a man between 18 and 29 years old who had mild COVID-19 (a few samples of this study predate the infection). Cell type and time point are not known. The chain uses TRBV6-5 and TRBJ1-6, with a possible D match to TRBD1 (5 bases). Material: PBMCs or a T cell subset sorted from them (not recorded which). The CDR3 here is CASSYEGNSPLHF. As DNA, the CDR3 is TGTGCCAGCAGTTATGAGGGGAATTCACCCCTCCACTTT.